This passage covers 20 T cell receptor beta chains from one sample sequenced in a study of cytomegalovirus exposure and HLA in healthy donors. 13 Jbeta primers and 60 Vbeta primers were used for the PCR. The table came from immunoSEQ multiplex PCR; TCRdb's copy has only in-frame clones and leaves some out. In the table there are 200,000 to 250,000 clones, over 80% of which are singletons. The sample was PBMCs. Every receptor here comes from a boy younger than 10 in good health and CMV-seronegative.

To note about this clone: This sample includes further DNA sequences coding for the same CDR3. The V gene is TRBV12-5, the J gene TRBJ2-5; 7 nucleotides match TRBD1. From germline, CDR1 is LGHNT and CDR2 FRNRAP. Germline trimming cut 6 bases from V and 2 bases from J; bases unmatched to any gene: 3. The length of the CDR3 is 13 residues. The CDR3 sequence: CASGSGQQETQYF. Here the CDR3 DNA reads TGTGCTAGTGGGTCGGGACAGCAAGAGACCCAGTACTTC.

There are a few counts of this clone. The chain uses TRBV19 and TRBJ2-2; D remains unclear. There are 14 residues in the CDR3. From germline, CDR1 is LNHDA and CDR2 SQIVND (reference sequence). V was trimmed by 7 bases and J by 0 bases, leaving 9 bases between them. The chain's CDR3 is CASNPNSNTGELFF. The CDR3 region has the DNA TGTGCCAGTAACCCCAACTCGAACACCGGGGAGCTGTTTTTT.

The gene calls are TRBV6-5 and TRBJ1-1; D not resolved. The CDR3 consists of 12 residues. Trimming stripped 7 bases from V and 7 bases from J, with 13 bases between. Germline V gene data show CDR1 as MNHEY and CDR2 as SVGAGI. In DNA, the CDR3 is TGTGCCAGCACTCCAGCGACGGGTGAAGCTTTCTTT. It specifies CASTPATGEAFF.

The chain combines TRBV6-1 with TRBJ1-3, with D possibly being TRBD1 (5 bases). Trimming pared 6 bases from V and 4 bases from J, leaving 16 bases between. This CDR3 has 15 amino acids. Germline V gene sequence: CDR1 MNHNS, CDR2 SASEGT. The CDR3 sequence: CASRETVSSGNTIYF. The DNA for the CDR3 is TGTGCCAGCAGGGAGACAGTGAGTAGCGGAAACACCATATATTTT.

The chain combines TRBV6-1 with TRBJ1-1, with 8 bases that match TRBD1. The CDR3 covers 15 residues. From germline, CDR1 is MNHNS and CDR2 SASEGT. V gave up 5 bases and J gave up 0 bases; unmatched junction bases: 5. CDR3 DNA sequence: TGTGCCAGCAGTTTATCGGACAGGGTGAACACTGAAGCTTTCTTT. Translating it yields CASSLSDRVNTEAFF.

Comment on this clone: At one end the junction does not follow the germline gene, possibly because of a read error. The chain is built from TRBV2 and TRBJ2-2; no clear D gene. The CDR3 is 14 amino acids. CDR1 is SNHLY and CDR2 is FYNNEI in the germline V gene. The CDR3, as DNA: TGTGCCAGCAGTGAAGCGCCCAGTCCGCTGGGCTTGATTTTT. Its protein is CASSEAPSPLGLIF.

The chain couples TRBV5-4 to TRBJ2-1; 11 bases agree with TRBD2. Trimming cost V 0 bases and J 8 bases; bases outside gene matches: 7. The germline V gene encodes CDR1 SGHNT and CDR2 YYREEE (reference sequence). The CDR3 is 16 amino acids. CDR3: CASSLVLAGGPHEQFF. Written as DNA, the CDR3 is TGTGCCAGCAGCTTGGTCCTAGCGGGAGGCCCCCATGAGCAGTTCTTC.

This chain uses TRBV6-5 with TRBJ1-1; no definite D call. CDR3 length: 15 amino acids. Trimming removed 5 bases at V and 2 bases at J, with 15 bases between. Per germline, CDR1 MNHEY and CDR2 SVGAGI. The CDR3 coding sequence is TGTGCCAGCAGTACAGTCATGCCCCCAAACACTGAAGCTTTCTTT. Its protein is CASSTVMPPNTEAFF.

The CDR3 loop reads CAWCGTDHRYTF. CDR3 coding DNA: TGTGCCTGGTGCGGGACAGACCATCGCTACACCTTC. The chain recombines TRBV30 with TRBJ1-2; TRBD1 matches at 7 bases. V was clipped by 5 bases and J by 9 bases; unmatched bases: 9. CDR1 is GTSNPN, CDR2 SVGIG, per germline (reference sequence). The CDR3 is 12 amino acids.

The chain couples TRBV5-6 to TRBJ2-1, with D tentatively TRBD2 (6 bases). CDR1 and CDR2 (germline): SGHDT, YYEEEE. V lost 2 bases and J lost 1, with 10 bases in between. The CDR3 is made up of 15 amino acids. The CDR3 protein is CASSFGRGSYNEQFF. In nucleotides, the CDR3 is TGTGCCAGCAGCTTCGGGAGAGGATCCTACAATGAGCAGTTCTTC.

The V and J genes are TRBV18 and TRBJ1-1, with 7 nucleotides matching TRBD1. The CDR3 totals 14 residues. Trimming removed 8 bases from V and 5 bases from J; junction bases left unmatched: 11. Looked up from germline, CDR1 is KGHSH and CDR2 is LQKENI. The CDR3 coding sequence is TGTGCCAGCCGATACGACAGGGAGAATACTGAAGCTTTCTTT. The encoded protein is CASRYDRENTEAFF.

The rearrangement links TRBV7-6 to TRBJ2-2; TRBD2 matches at 12 bases. J gave up 6 bases and V 5 bases, and 10 bases lay outside the gene matches. Per the germline V gene, CDR1 is SGHVS and CDR2 is FNYEAQ. This CDR3 spans 17 amino acids. CDR3 nucleotides: TGTGCCAGCAGCCGGACTAGCGGGAAGGAGTGGGCCGGGGAGCTGTTTTTT. Translated: CASSRTSGKEWAGELFF.

CDR3 loop: CASSLAGYSNQPQHF. The CDR3, as DNA: TGTGCCAGCAGTCTAGCAGGATATAGCAATCAGCCCCAGCATTTT. This chain links TRBV27 with TRBJ1-5; D ambiguous. Germline CDR1 MNHEY, CDR2 SMNVEV (reference sequence). Trimming pared 5 bases from V and 0 bases from J, leaving 11 bases between. The CDR3 spans 15 residues.

The J gene is TRBJ2-7, the V gene TRBV5-1, with 8 nucleotides matching TRBD1. The V gene's germline CDR1 is SGHRS and CDR2 YFSETQ. J lost 2 bases, V lost 4 bases, and 5 bases had no gene match. CDR3 length: 14 residues. The CDR3 coding sequence is TGCGCCAGCAGCCGGACAGGGCCGCCCTACGAGCAGTACTTC. The encoded protein is CASSRTGPPYEQYF.

The table lists this clone with a few counts. The CDR3 sequence is CASSVDRDRRNTEAFF. The CDR3 region has the DNA TGTGCCAGCAGCGTAGACAGGGATCGGAGAAACACTGAAGCTTTCTTT. The chain recombines TRBV13 with TRBJ1-1; TRBD1 matches at 7 bases. The ends lost 5 bases at V and 2 bases at J; junction bases unmatched: 11. CDR3 length: 16 amino acids. Germline CDR1 PRHDT, CDR2 FYEKMQ (reference sequence). The full variable domain, its missing parts supplied by reference TRBV13 and TRBJ1-1, is AAGVIQSPRHLIKEKRETATLKCYPIPRHDTVYWYQQGPGQDPQFLISFYEKMQSDKGSIPDRFSAQQFSDYHSELNMSSLELGDSALYFCASSVDRDRRNTEAFFGQGTRLTVV.

The V call is TRBV5-1, the J call TRBJ2-7; TRBD1 matches 7 bases. Germline V CDR1 and CDR2: SGHRS, YFSETQ. The ends lost 1 base at V and 0 bases at J; junction bases unmatched: 1. CDR3 length: 14 amino acids. The CDR3 sequence: CASSLRGPSYEQYF. CDR3 nucleotides: TGCGCCAGCAGCTTGAGGGGGCCCTCCTACGAGCAGTACTTC.

A remark on this clone: The same CDR3 arises from other DNA sequences in this sample as well. This chain connects TRBV9 to TRBJ2-7; TRBD1 aligns across 8 bases. Germline V gene sequence: CDR1 SGDLS, CDR2 YYNGEE. The V gene end was trimmed by 0 bases and the J gene end by 3 bases; junction bases not matched to a gene: 5. The CDR3 runs to 15 residues. The CDR3 DNA follows: TGTGCCAGCAGCGTAGGCCAGGGGGCGAGCTACGAGCAGTACTTC. Protein sequence: CASSVGQGASYEQYF.

The rearrangement uses TRBV6-4 and TRBJ1-2; 8 bases are shared with TRBD1. Germline assignment: CDR1 MRHNA and CDR2 SNTAGT. V gave up 4 bases and J gave up 6 bases; unmatched junction bases: 1. CDR3 length equals 12 residues. The CDR3: CASSVQGDGYTF. CDR3 bases: TGTGCCAGCAGTGTACAGGGGGATGGCTACACCTTC.

The chain is built from TRBV27 and TRBJ2-3; 15 bases are shared with TRBD2. Germline lookup yields CDR1 MNHEY and CDR2 SMNVEV (reference sequence). V was pared by 6 bases and J by 4 bases, with 2 bases of the junction left unmatched. The CDR3 spans 15 residues. CDR3 bases: TGTGCCAGCAGGGGGACTAGCGGGGGGCCAGATACGCAGTATTTT. As protein: CASRGTSGGPDTQYF.

This chain connects TRBV5-4 to TRBJ1-2; possible D gene TRBD1, 5 bases. This CDR3 has 12 amino acids. Between the trimmed V and J ends, which lost 0 bases and 6 bases, there was a span of 6 bases. Germline CDR1 and CDR2: SGHNT and YYREEE (reference sequence). The CDR3 region has the DNA TGTGCCAGCAGCTTGGTAGGGGATGGCTACACCTTC. Its translation is CASSLVGDGYTF.